This T cell receptor (beta chain) was sequenced for a study of blood T cell repertoires in COVID-19. About the study: Both acute and convalescent COVID-19 samples were obtained from the United States, Italy and Spain. The analysed material was cDNA or gDNA that came from T cells, B-cell-depleted T cells, or PBMCs.

Study processing details: Using reference gene primer amplification, nucleated cell counts were estimated. The table came from immunoSEQ multiplex PCR; TCRdb's copy has only in-frame clones and leaves some out. The V and J calls and the clone size are those of that table, but D and trimming were determined from the DNA. The profile shows about 99,000 clones, 85% to 90% of them singletons. The CDR3 has 14 amino acids. Germline V lookup: CDR1 LNHDA, CDR2 SQIVND (reference sequence). V gave up 2 bases and J gave up 4 bases, with 11 bases separating them. The TCR comes from a woman aged 55-69 years in a cohort sampled during active or convalescent COVID-19. The chain is built from TRBV19 and TRBJ1-1, with D unresolved. Material for sequencing was peripheral blood. The DNA for the CDR3 is TGTGCCAGTAGTATAAGAGGCCGATCCACTGAAGCTTTCTTT. Translated, it gives CASSIRGRSTEAFF.